The 27 T cell receptor beta chains below were found in one sample sequenced in a study of cytomegalovirus exposure and HLA in healthy donors. 60 Vbeta and 13 Jbeta primers were used in PCR. The data were produced by immunoSEQ multiplex PCR, yet TCRdb's version contains in-frame clones alone and is incomplete. The top ten hold roughly an eighth of the sample, which has some 180,000 clones, 78% seen once. Material for sequencing was PBMCs. These receptors all stem from a woman in her thirties in good health and CMV-seropositive.

The rearrangement links TRBV7-3 to TRBJ2-5, with 9 bases lining up with TRBD2. The CDR3 contains 15 residues. CDR1 is SGHTA and CDR2 is FQGTGA in the germline V gene. J lost 5 bases, V lost 2 bases, and 6 bases had no gene match. The CDR3 nucleotides are TGTGCCAGCAGCTTACGCGGGGGGGCTTTGGAGACCCAGTACTTC. Translating it yields CASSLRGGALETQYF.

V is TRBV5-1 and J is TRBJ2-4; 8 nucleotides match TRBD2. Germline V gene lookup returns CDR1 SGHRS and CDR2 YFSETQ. This CDR3 is built from 15 residues. With 1 base clipped from V and 6 bases from J, the junction kept 6 bases outside the gene matches. The CDR3 region has the DNA TGCGCCAGCAGCTTGAGTGGAAGCGGGGGAAACATTCAGTACTTC. This sequence encodes CASSLSGSGGNIQYF.

This clone came up a few times. The V gene is TRBV4-1, the J gene TRBJ2-3, with D perhaps matching TRBD2 (7 bases). There are 15 residues in the CDR3. V was pared by 2 bases and J by 1 base, with 10 bases between. Germline V gene sequence: CDR1 MGHRA, CDR2 YSYEKL. The CDR3 reads CASSQRGGGTDTQYF. As DNA, the CDR3 is TGCGCCAGCAGCCAAAGGGGGGGCGGCACAGATACGCAGTATTTT.

The chain uses TRBV28 and TRBJ1-2; the match to TRBD1 covers 12 bases. The V and J ends lost 6 bases and 7 bases, in that order; junction bases with no gene match: 12. Germline V gives CDR1 MDHEN, CDR2 SYDVKM. CDR3 length: 16 residues. The CDR3 sequence is CASSPRLGQGAGGYTF. Here the CDR3 DNA reads TGTGCCAGCAGCCCCCGCTTGGGACAGGGGGCTGGTGGCTACACCTTC.

The rearrangement links TRBV2 to TRBJ2-4, with 7 positions matching TRBD2. CDR3 length: 16 amino acids. V lost 8 bases, J lost 0 bases, and 10 bases stayed unmatched. Germline CDR1 and CDR2: SNHLY and FYNNEI. CDR3 protein: CASGEGFDLAKNIQYF. DNA for the CDR3: TGTGCCAGCGGGGAGGGGTTCGATCTAGCCAAAAACATTCAGTACTTC.

The chain has TRBV19 and TRBJ2-3; 8 bases align to TRBD1. CDR3 size: 16 residues. CDR1 LNHDA and CDR2 SQIVND come from the germline V gene (reference sequence). V lost 0 bases and J lost 8; bases outside the gene matches: 10. In DNA form, the CDR3 reads TGTGCCAGTAGTATAGATCCCGGAGTGCAGGGGGCTACGCAGTATTTT. It translates to CASSIDPGVQGATQYF.

The chain employs TRBV5-1 and TRBJ1-6, with D possibly matching TRBD1 (5 bases). The ends were cut back, 4 bases at V and 8 bases at J, with 16 bases in the middle. The CDR3 totals 15 residues. The germline V gene has CDR1 SGHRS and CDR2 YFSETQ. The CDR3 region is CASSRGGGIDSPLHF. CDR3 bases: TGCGCCAGCAGCCGCGGGGGGGGAATAGATTCACCCCTCCACTTT.

The rearrangement joins TRBV5-6 to TRBJ1-5; D is ambiguous. The germline V gene has CDR1 SGHDT and CDR2 YYEEEE. The V and J ends lost 2 bases and 7 bases respectively, with 13 bases between them. The CDR3 sequence is 14 residues long. CDR3 residues: CASSFAGNRQPQHF. CDR3 DNA: TGTGCCAGCAGCTTCGCAGGTAATCGGCAGCCCCAGCATTTT.

CDR3 loop: CASSLVGEGYEQYF. Here the CDR3 DNA reads TGTGCCAGCAGCTTGGTAGGGGAAGGCTACGAGCAGTACTTC. This sequence joins TRBV5-5 and TRBJ2-7; tentatively, D is TRBD1 (5 bases). The CDR3 has 14 amino acids. Trimming pared 0 bases from V and 3 bases from J, leaving 10 bases between. The germline V gene encodes CDR1 SGHKS and CDR2 YYEKEE (reference sequence).

The chain recombines TRBV15 with TRBJ1-2; D remains ambiguous. This CDR3 has 13 amino acids. Trimming left V 0 bases short and J 6 bases short, with 8 bases between. CDR1 and CDR2 (germline): LNHNV, YYDKDF (reference sequence). CDR3 loop: CATSRDLLNGYTF. CDR3 sequence (DNA): TGTGCCACCAGCAGAGATCTCCTTAATGGCTACACCTTC.

This clone is a singleton in its sample. The chain recombines TRBV5-6 with TRBJ1-6; 10 bases fit TRBD1. The CDR3 runs 13 residues. The germline V gene encodes CDR1 SGHDT and CDR2 YYEEEE. Unmatched junction bases numbered 2, after V lost 4 bases and J lost 10 bases. Written as DNA, the CDR3 is TGTGCCAGCAGCGGGACAGGGGAATCACCCCTCCACTTT. Protein: CASSGTGESPLHF.

This clone was counted between two and nine times. The chain has TRBV29-1 and TRBJ2-7; possible D gene TRBD2, 5 bases. CDR3 length: 13 amino acids. Germline CDR1 is SQVTM and CDR2 is ANQGSEA. V was shortened by 2 bases and J by 3 bases, with 11 bases between the two germline ends. CDR3 DNA: TGCAGCGTTGAATCCTCCGGGAACTACGAGCAGTACTTC. Amino acid sequence: CSVESSGNYEQYF.

The CDR3 DNA is TGTGCCTGGAGCCATCGTCGGGGACAGGGAGGAAACACCATATATTTT. This encodes CAWSHRRGQGGNTIYF. V and J are TRBV30 and TRBJ1-3, with 9 positions matching TRBD1. The CDR3 extends over 16 amino acids. The ends lost 3 bases at V and 4 bases at J; junction bases unmatched: 10. CDR1 and CDR2 from the germline V gene are GTSNPN and SVGIG (reference sequence).

This clone turned up a few times. V gene TRBV9 combines with J gene TRBJ2-3; D call uncertain. Germline V gene data show CDR1 as SGDLS and CDR2 as YYNGEE. Trimming shortened V by 3 bases and J by 0 bases, and 11 bases separated the two germline ends. The CDR3 is 15 amino acids. CDR3 sequence: CASSATGTSTDTQYF. DNA of the CDR3: TGTGCCAGCAGCGCGACGGGTACTAGCACAGATACGCAGTATTTT.

The chain is built from TRBV4-2 and TRBJ1-1; D is uncertain. The V end lost 0 bases, the J end lost 4 bases, and 6 bases lay between the germline ends. Germline CDR1 is LGHNA and CDR2 is YNFKEQ. CDR3 size: 13 residues. This CDR3 is CASSQDVATEAFF. CDR3 nucleotides: TGTGCCAGCAGCCAAGACGTAGCCACTGAAGCTTTCTTT.

The J gene is TRBJ1-1, the V gene TRBV29-1; a weak D match, TRBD1 (5 bases). This CDR3 has 12 residues. Germline CDR1 SQVTM, CDR2 ANQGSEA. V was cut by 0 bases and J by 6 bases, with 8 bases left in between. This chain's CDR3 is CSVEDQGAEAFF. CDR3 bases: TGCAGCGTTGAAGATCAGGGTGCTGAAGCTTTCTTT.

V and J are TRBV6-5 and TRBJ2-1; 8 bases line up with TRBD2. This CDR3 is built from 15 residues. Germline trimming cut 2 bases from V and 4 bases from J; bases unmatched to any gene: 4. Germline assignment: CDR1 MNHEY and CDR2 SVGAGI. The CDR3 here is CASSYGLAGYNEQFF. CDR3 nucleotides: TGTGCCAGCAGTTACGGATTAGCGGGGTACAATGAGCAGTTCTTC.

The chain uses TRBV5-4 and TRBJ1-4; D gene ambiguous. This CDR3 is built from 13 residues. The V gene lost 4 bases and the J gene lost 7 bases, with 11 bases spanning the gap. Germline CDR1 is SGHNT and CDR2 is YYREEE (reference sequence). In nucleotides, the CDR3 is TGTGCCAGCAGCGCACCGGGTCTTGAAAAACTGTTTTTT. Protein: CASSAPGLEKLFF.

The V gene is TRBV5-1, the J gene TRBJ2-1; TRBD1 aligns across 7 bases. With 2 bases clipped from V and 5 bases from J, the junction kept 4 bases outside the gene matches. The CDR3 is 14 residues long. Germline CDR1 SGHRS, CDR2 YFSETQ. The chain's CDR3 is CASSFLGQNNEQFF. The CDR3 DNA sequence: TGCGCCAGCAGCTTCTTGGGACAGAACAATGAGCAGTTCTTC. The variable domain in full, completed from reference TRBV5-1 and TRBJ2-1, reads KAGVTQTPRYLIKTRGQQVTLSCSPISGHRSVSWYQQTPGQGLQFLFEYFSETQRNKGNFPGRFSGRQFSNSRSEMNVSTLELGDSALYLCASSFLGQNNEQFFGPGTRLTVL.

The chain has TRBV28 and TRBJ1-1; no definite D call. The CDR3 has 15 amino acids. Germline V gene data show CDR1 as MDHEN and CDR2 as SYDVKM. V was shortened by 5 bases and J by 5 bases, with 18 bases between the two germline ends. The chain's CDR3 is CASSPRTGGKTEAFF. In nucleotides, the CDR3 is TGTGCCAGCAGTCCAAGGACCGGAGGTAAGACTGAAGCTTTCTTT.

Details on this clone: The junction departs from the called germline gene at one end, perhaps through a read error. The V gene is TRBV7-9, the J gene TRBJ2-2; no clear D gene. CDR3 length equals 16 residues. Looked up from germline, CDR1 is SEHNR and CDR2 is FQNEAQ (reference sequence). The CDR3 protein is CSSSLGGTTNPGELFF. The CDR3 nucleotides are TGTTCCAGCAGCTTAGGCGGCACGACCAATCCCGGGGAGCTGTTTTTT.

This clone was detected a few times. The chain recombines TRBV12-5 with TRBJ2-1, with 12 positions matching TRBD2. Germline lookup yields CDR1 LGHNT and CDR2 FRNRAP. Germline trimming cut 2 bases from V and 9 bases from J; bases unmatched to any gene: 5. The CDR3 sequence is 15 residues long. CDR3 amino acids: CASGLWTSGKGEQFF. The CDR3 DNA is TGTGCTAGTGGTTTGTGGACTAGCGGGAAGGGTGAGCAGTTCTTC.

The CDR3 protein is CASSLLPSSYNEQFF. CDR3 nucleotides: TGTGCCAGCAGTTTATTACCGAGCTCCTACAATGAGCAGTTCTTC. This sequence joins TRBV28 and TRBJ2-1, with unresolved D. The V end lost 1 base, the J end lost 0 bases, and 7 bases lay between the germline ends. Germline CDR1 reads MDHEN; CDR2 reads SYDVKM. CDR3 length: 15 residues. Looking up the rest from reference TRBV28 and TRBJ2-1 gives the full variable domain: DVKVTQSSRYLVKRTGEKVFLECVQDMDHENMFWYRQDPGLGLRLIYFSYDVKMKEKGDIPEGYSVSREKKERFSLILESASTNQTSMYLCASSLLPSSYNEQFFGPGTRLTVL.

This clone was observed a single time. At one end the junction does not follow the germline gene, possibly because of a read error. The chain combines TRBV7-9 with TRBJ1-6, with D unclear. This CDR3 region has 13 residues. In germline, CDR1 is SEHNR, CDR2 FQNEAQ (reference sequence). The CDR3 DNA sequence: TGTGCCAGCAGTTTAGGTGGAGATTCACCCCTCCACTTT. It codes for CASSLGGDSPLHF. The whole variable domain, remainder taken from reference TRBV7-9 and TRBJ1-6, is DTGVSQNPRHKITKRGQNVTFRCDPISEHNRLYWYRQTLGQGPEFLTYFQNEAQLEKSRLLSDRFSAERPKGSFSTLEIQRTEQGDSAMYLCASSLGGDSPLHFGNGTRLTVT.

This clone was counted once. The CDR3 sequence: CASSPTGTYGYTF. The CDR3 DNA is TGTGCCAGCAGCCCAACAGGGACCTATGGCTACACCTTC. V usage is TRBV14 and J usage is TRBJ1-2; D is possibly TRBD1 (6 bases). From germline, CDR1 is SGHDN and CDR2 FVKESK. Trimming stripped 4 bases from V and 4 bases from J, with 10 bases between. CDR3 length: 13 residues.

This clone was picked up a small number of times. The CDR3 DNA sequence: TGTGCCAGCAGTTACTCGAGGCTCGGCAATCAGCCCCAGCATTTT. It translates to CASSYSRLGNQPQHF. V and J are TRBV6-6 and TRBJ1-5; D is undetermined. The germline V gene has CDR1 MNHNY and CDR2 SVGAGI (reference sequence). V was pared by 0 bases and J by 2 bases, with 8 bases between. CDR3 size: 15 residues.

In its sample, this clone was seen once. This sequence joins TRBV6-5 and TRBJ1-2; D unclear. This CDR3 is built from 13 residues. CDR1 and CDR2 from the germline V gene are MNHEY and SVGAGI. Trimming took off 2 bases at V and 7 bases at J, with 11 bases between the two ends. The CDR3 nucleotides read TGTGCCAGCAGTTACGGTGGCGCGGGTGGCTACACCTTC. Protein: CASSYGGAGGYTF.